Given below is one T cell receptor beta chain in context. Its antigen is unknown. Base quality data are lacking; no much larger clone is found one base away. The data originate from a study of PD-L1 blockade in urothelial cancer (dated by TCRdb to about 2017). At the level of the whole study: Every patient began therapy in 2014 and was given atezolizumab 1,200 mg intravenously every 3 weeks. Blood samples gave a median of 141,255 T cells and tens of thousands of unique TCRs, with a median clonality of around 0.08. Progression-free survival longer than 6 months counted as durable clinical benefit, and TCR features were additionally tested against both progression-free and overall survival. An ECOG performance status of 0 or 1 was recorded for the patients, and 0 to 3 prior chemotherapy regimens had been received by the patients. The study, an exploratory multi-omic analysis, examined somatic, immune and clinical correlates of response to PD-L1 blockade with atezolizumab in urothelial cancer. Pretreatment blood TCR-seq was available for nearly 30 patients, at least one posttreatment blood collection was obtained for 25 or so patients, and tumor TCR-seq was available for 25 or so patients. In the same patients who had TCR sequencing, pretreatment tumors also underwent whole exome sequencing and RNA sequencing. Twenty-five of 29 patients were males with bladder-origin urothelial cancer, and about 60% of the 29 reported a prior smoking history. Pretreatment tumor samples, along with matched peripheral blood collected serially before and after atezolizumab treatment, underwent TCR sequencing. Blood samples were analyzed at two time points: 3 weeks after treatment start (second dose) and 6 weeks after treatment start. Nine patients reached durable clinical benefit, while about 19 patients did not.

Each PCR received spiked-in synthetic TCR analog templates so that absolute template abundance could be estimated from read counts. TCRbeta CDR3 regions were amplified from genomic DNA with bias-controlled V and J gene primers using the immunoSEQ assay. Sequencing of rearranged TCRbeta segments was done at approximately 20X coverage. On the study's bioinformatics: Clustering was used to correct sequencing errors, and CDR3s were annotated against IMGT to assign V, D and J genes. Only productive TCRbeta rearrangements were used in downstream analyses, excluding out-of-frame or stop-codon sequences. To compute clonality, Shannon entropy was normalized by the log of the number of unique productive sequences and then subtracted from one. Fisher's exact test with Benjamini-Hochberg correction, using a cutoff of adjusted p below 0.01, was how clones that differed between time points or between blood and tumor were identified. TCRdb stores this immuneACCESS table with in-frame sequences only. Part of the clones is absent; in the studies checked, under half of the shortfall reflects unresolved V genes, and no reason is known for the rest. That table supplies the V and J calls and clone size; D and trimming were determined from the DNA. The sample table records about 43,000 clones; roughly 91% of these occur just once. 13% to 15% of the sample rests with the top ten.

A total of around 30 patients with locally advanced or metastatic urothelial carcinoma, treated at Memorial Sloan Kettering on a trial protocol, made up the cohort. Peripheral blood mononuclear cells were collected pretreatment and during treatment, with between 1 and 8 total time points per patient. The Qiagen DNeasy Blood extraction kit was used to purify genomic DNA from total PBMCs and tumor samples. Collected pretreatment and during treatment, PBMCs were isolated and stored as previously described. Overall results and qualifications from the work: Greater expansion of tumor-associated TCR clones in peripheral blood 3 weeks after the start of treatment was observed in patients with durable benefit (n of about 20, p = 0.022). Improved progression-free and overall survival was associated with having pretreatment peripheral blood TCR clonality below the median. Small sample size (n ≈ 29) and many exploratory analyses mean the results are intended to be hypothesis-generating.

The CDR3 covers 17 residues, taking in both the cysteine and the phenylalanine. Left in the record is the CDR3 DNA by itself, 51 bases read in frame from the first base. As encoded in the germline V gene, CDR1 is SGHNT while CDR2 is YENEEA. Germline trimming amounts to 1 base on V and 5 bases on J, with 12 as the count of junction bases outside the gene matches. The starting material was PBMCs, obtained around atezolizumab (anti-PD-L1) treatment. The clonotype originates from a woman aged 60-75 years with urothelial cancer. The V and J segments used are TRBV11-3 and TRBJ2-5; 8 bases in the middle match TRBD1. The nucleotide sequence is TGTGCCAGCAGCTTAGGGATTTATCCAGGGGGCTTGGAGACCCAGTACTTC. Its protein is CASSLGIYPGGLETQYF.